This T cell receptor (beta chain) was identified during a study of tumour-infiltrating T cells in Burkitt lymphoma. The wider study: Survival, overall and progression-free, tracked with productive clonality.

Sequenced by immunoSEQ multiplex PCR; TCRdb stores in-frame clones only, minus some. The sample lists roughly 13,000 clones; more than 70% were seen once. The CDR3 is made up of 13 amino acids. Trimming removed 5 bases from V and 0 bases from J, with 7 bases in between. Looked up from germline, CDR1 is PRHDT and CDR2 is FYEKMQ (reference sequence). This TCR was sampled from a human donor with diffuse large B-cell lymphoma. The sequenced material came from tumor tissue. The J gene is TRBJ1-2, the V gene TRBV13, with a weak D call TRBD1 (5 bases). CDR3 coding DNA: TGTGCCAGCAGCCAGGGTACTAACTATGGCTACACCTTC. It codes for CASSQGTNYGYTF. Using reference TRBV13 and TRBJ1-2 for the parts outside the CDR3, the full variable domain is AAGVIQSPRHLIKEKRETATLKCYPIPRHDTVYWYQQGPGQDPQFLISFYEKMQSDKGSIPDRFSAQQFSDYHSELNMSSLELGDSALYFCASSQGTNYGYTFGSGTRLTVV.